A single sample gave rise to the 5 T cell receptor beta chains below, sequenced in a study of T cell repertoires in cytomegalovirus infection. These TCRs are of unknown antigen specificity. TCRdb independently ran MiXCR on the reads; one entry per CDR3 protein. The sample holds hundreds of thousands of distinct CDR3 sequences, about 39% seen once. The specimen comprised cultured PBMCs, sampled from culture after CMV antigen stimulation. The receptors were gathered from a human donor in good health (CMV status not recorded). Some clones in this sample may be carry-over from other donors' samples.

CDR3 in DNA: TGCGCCAGCAGCCAAGGGTCTGGGATTCAGTACTTC. Its translation: CASSQGSGIQYF. V and J are TRBV4-1 and TRBJ2-4; D gene uncertain. The CDR3 sequence is 12 residues long. Germline CDR1 and CDR2: MGHRA and YSYEKL. Trimming took 1 base from V and 10 from J, leaving 8 bases between them.

This clonotype was seen more than once but under ten times. The gene calls are TRBV6-1 and TRBJ2-1; 8 positions match TRBD2. In germline, CDR1 is MNHNS, CDR2 SASEGT. CDR3 length: 15 amino acids. V was pared by 6 bases and J by 4 bases, with 8 bases of the junction left unmatched. The CDR3 region has the DNA TGTGCCAGCAGCCCGGACGGGAGGGAGTACAATGAGCAGTTCTTC. Protein product: CASSPDGREYNEQFF.

V gene TRBV27 combines with J gene TRBJ2-2; 9 bases line up with TRBD1. V shed 7 bases and J 7 bases; nucleotides not matched to a gene: 10. This CDR3 has 15 residues. Looked up from germline, CDR1 is MNHEY and CDR2 is SMNVEV (reference sequence). The CDR3 protein is CASNPVGQGIGELFF. The CDR3 DNA reads as TGTGCCAGCAACCCTGTGGGACAGGGTATCGGGGAGCTGTTTTTT.

V usage is TRBV29-1 and J usage is TRBJ2-3; either TRBD1 or TRBD2 may fit D (5 bases each). V shed 3 bases and J shed 1 base, with 14 bases lying between them. Germline lookup yields CDR1 SQVTM and CDR2 ANQGSEA. The CDR3 has 15 residues. The DNA for the CDR3 is TGCAGCGTTGAGGGGACCCAGAAGGGCACAGATACGCAGTATTTT. This codes for CSVEGTQKGTDTQYF.

The chain carries TRBV7-2 and TRBJ2-5, with D perhaps matching TRBD1 (5 bases). The V gene's germline CDR1 is SGHTA and CDR2 FQGNSA. This CDR3 spans 16 amino acids. With 1 base removed from V and 5 bases from J, the gap between germline ends came to 17 bases. CDR3 bases: TGTGCCAGCAGCTTAGTACAGCCAGGGATGATGGAGACCCAGTACTTC. Its protein product is CASSLVQPGMMETQYF.